These T cell receptor beta chains were read from a single sample in a study of blood T cell repertoires in COVID-19. Here immunoSEQ multiplex PCR was the method, and the copy in TCRdb shows in-frame clones only, minus some. The data hold approximately 250,000 clones, with more than 65% observed a single time. The specimen was peripheral blood. Receptors originate from a woman between 40 and 50 years old who had recovered from COVID-19. The CDR3 runs from the conserved cysteine through the conserved F or W. A D gene is named only where the DNA matches it firmly. Only part of the rows carry a size: once, few, many, or a class if the clone is expanded.

>TRBD2|-|TRBV7-8|TRBJ2-3
CASSSDSGGAGTDTQYF
TGTGCCAGCAGCTCAGATAGCGGGGGGGCCGGGACAGATACGCAGTATTTT
>-|-|TRBV27|TRBJ2-3
CASSRQTSTDTQYF
TGTGCCAGCAGCCGTCAAACTAGCACAGATACGCAGTATTTT
>TRBD1|once|TRBV2|TRBJ1-5
CASSAQGNSNQPQHF
TGTGCCAGCAGTGCACAGGGGAATAGCAATCAGCCCCAGCATTTT
>-|-|TRBV5-1|TRBJ2-5
CASSSRVMETQYF
TGCGCCAGCAGCTCGCGAGTTATGGAGACCCAGTACTTC
>TRBD1|-|TRBV6-2/TRBV6-3|TRBJ1-1
CASSRTGGEAFF
TGTGCCAGCAGCCGCACAGGGGGAGAAGCTTTCTTT
>-|-|TRBV5-1|TRBJ1-4
CASSFRFSDEKLFF
TGCGCCAGCAGCTTCAGGTTTTCCGATGAAAAACTGTTTTTT
>TRBD1|-|TRBV19|TRBJ1-5
CASSTNTGGNQPQHF
TGTGCCAGTAGTACCAACACAGGGGGCAATCAGCCCCAGCATTTT
>-|-|TRBV5-4|TRBJ2-2
CASSLGAARGGELFF
TGTGCCAGCAGCTTAGGTGCCGCCCGCGGCGGGGAGCTGTTTTTT
>TRBD2|-|TRBV2|TRBJ2-1
CASSERSGGTSYNEQFF
TGTGCCAGCAGTGAGCGTAGCGGGGGGACCTCCTACAATGAGCAGTTCTTC
>-|few|TRBV2|TRBJ1-1
CASSEQNTEAFF
TGTGCCAGCAGTGAACAGAACACTGAAGCTTTCTTT
>-|-|TRBV6-5|TRBJ2-1
CASSYSPPGAYNEQFF
TGTGCCAGCAGTTACTCGCCCCCGGGGGCCTACAATGAGCAGTTCTTC
>-|few|TRBV5-6|TRBJ2-5
CASSSLGTQYF
TGTGCCAGCAGCTCCCTCGGGACCCAGTACTTC
>-|few|TRBV7-9|TRBJ1-5
CASSLGGLADQPQHF
TGTGCCAGCAGCTTAGGTGGTCTCGCGGATCAGCCCCAGCATTTT
>TRBD2|-|TRBV2|TRBJ2-7
CASSEGLASEQYF
TGTGCCAGCAGTGAGGGACTAGCGAGCGAGCAGTACTTC
>-|-|TRBV18|TRBJ2-6
CASSPNGGTGANVLTF
TGTGCCAGCTCACCGAACGGGGGAACTGGGGCCAACGTCCTGACTTTC
>-|-|TRBV29-1|TRBJ2-3
CSVQGVDTQYF
TGCAGCGTGCAGGGCGTAGATACGCAGTATTTT
>-|-|TRBV9|TRBJ2-7
CASSGRDSYEQYF
TGTGCCAGCAGCGGACGGGATTCCTACGAGCAGTACTTC
>-|-|TRBV7-9|TRBJ1-1
CASSLGSVSAEAFF
TGTGCCAGCAGCTTAGGGTCAGTGAGCGCTGAAGCTTTCTTT
>-|few|TRBV18|TRBJ1-1
CASSPLPGMNTEAFF
TGTGCCAGCTCACCACTCCCAGGGATGAACACTGAAGCTTTCTTT
>-|-|TRBV7-2|TRBJ2-1
CASSLEREEEQFF
TGTGCCAGCAGCTTAGAAAGAGAAGAGGAGCAGTTCTTC
>-|-|TRBV7-9|TRBJ2-5
CASSLTGTPQETQYF
TGTGCCAGCAGCTTGACCGGGACACCCCAAGAGACCCAGTACTTC
>-|-|TRBV2|TRBJ2-3
CASRRTGLRTDTQYF
TGTGCCAGCAGGAGAACAGGGTTAAGGACAGATACGCAGTATTTT
>-|few|TRBV6-5|TRBJ1-2
CASSYSHDNYGYTF
TGTGCCAGCAGTTACTCACATGATAACTATGGCTACACCTTC
>TRBD2|-|TRBV24-1|TRBJ2-1
CATSDALAVNNEQFF
TGTGCCACCAGTGATGCACTAGCGGTAAACAATGAGCAGTTCTTC